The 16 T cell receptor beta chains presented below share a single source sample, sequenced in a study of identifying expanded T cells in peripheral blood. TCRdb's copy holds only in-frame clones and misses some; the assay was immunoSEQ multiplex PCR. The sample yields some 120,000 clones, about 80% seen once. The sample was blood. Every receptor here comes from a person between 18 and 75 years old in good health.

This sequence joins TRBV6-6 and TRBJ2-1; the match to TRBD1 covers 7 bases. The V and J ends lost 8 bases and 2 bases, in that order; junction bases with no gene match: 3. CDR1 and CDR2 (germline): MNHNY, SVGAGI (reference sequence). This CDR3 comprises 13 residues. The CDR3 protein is CASSTGAYNEQFF. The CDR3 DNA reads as TGTGCCAGCTCCACAGGGGCCTACAATGAGCAGTTCTTC.

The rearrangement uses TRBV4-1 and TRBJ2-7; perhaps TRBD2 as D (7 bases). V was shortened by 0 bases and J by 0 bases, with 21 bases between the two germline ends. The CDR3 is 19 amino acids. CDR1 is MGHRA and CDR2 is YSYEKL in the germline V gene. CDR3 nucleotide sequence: TGCGCCAGCAGCCAAGATACCAGAGGGGGGGCCAGAAGCTCCTACGAGCAGTACTTC. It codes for CASSQDTRGGARSSYEQYF.

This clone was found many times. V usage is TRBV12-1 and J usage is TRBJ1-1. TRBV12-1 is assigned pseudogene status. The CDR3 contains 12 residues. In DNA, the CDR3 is TGTGCCAGCAGCTTTAGGAACACTGAAGCTTTCTTT. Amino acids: CASSFRNTEAFF.

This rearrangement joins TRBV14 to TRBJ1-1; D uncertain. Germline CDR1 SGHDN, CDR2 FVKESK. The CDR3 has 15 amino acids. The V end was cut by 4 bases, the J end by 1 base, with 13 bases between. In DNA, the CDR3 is TGTGCCAGCAGCCTACGAGACACGGAGAACACTGAAGCTTTCTTT. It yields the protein CASSLRDTENTEAFF.

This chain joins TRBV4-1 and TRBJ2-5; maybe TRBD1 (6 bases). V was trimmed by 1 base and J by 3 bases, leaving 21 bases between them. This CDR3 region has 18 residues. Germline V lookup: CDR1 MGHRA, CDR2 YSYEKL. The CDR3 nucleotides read TGCGCCAGCAGCCAAGCCCACACGAGTACAGGGCGGGAAGAGACCCAGTACTTC. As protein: CASSQAHTSTGREETQYF.

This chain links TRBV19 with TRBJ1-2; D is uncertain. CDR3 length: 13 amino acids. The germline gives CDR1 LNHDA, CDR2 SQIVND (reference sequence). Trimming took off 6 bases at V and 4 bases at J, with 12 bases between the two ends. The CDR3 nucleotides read TGTGCCAGTAGCCCAAGGACGGCCTATGGCTACACCTTC. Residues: CASSPRTAYGYTF.

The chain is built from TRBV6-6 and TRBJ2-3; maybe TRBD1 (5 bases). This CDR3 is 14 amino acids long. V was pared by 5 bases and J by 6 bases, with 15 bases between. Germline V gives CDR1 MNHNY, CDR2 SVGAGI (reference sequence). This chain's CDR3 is CASSNRLVSDTQYF. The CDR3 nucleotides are TGTGCCAGCAGTAACAGGCTAGTTTCTGATACGCAGTATTTT.

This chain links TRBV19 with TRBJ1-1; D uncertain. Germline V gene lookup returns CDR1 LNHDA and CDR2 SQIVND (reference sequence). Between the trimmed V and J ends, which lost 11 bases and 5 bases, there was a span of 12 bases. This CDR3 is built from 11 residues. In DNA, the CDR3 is TGTGCCCTGAACTCGGGGACTGAAGCTTTCTTT. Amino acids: CALNSGTEAFF.

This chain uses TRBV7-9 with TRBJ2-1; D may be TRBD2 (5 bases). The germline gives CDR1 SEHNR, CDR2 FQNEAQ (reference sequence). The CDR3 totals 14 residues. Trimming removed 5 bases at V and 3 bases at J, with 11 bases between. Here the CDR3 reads CASSPSGSYNEQFF. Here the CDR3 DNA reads TGTGCCAGCAGCCCTAGTGGGAGCTACAATGAGCAGTTCTTC.

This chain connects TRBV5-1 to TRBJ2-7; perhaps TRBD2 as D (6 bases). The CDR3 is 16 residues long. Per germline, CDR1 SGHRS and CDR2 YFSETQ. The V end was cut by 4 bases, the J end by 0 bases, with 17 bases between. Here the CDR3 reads CASSPGPASDSYEQYF. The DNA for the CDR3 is TGCGCCAGCAGCCCGGGCCCAGCTAGCGACTCCTACGAGCAGTACTTC. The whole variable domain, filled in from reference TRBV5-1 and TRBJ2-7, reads KAGVTQTPRYLIKTRGQQVTLSCSPISGHRSVSWYQQTPGQGLQFLFEYFSETQRNKGNFPGRFSGRQFSNSRSEMNVSTLELGDSALYLCASSPGPASDSYEQYFGPGTRLTVT.

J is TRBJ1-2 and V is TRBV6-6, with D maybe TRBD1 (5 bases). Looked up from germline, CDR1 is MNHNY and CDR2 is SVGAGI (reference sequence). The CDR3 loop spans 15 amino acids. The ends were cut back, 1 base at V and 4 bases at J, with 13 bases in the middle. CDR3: CASSYFVQAIYGYTF. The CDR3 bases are TGTGCCAGCAGTTACTTCGTACAGGCTATCTATGGCTACACCTTC.

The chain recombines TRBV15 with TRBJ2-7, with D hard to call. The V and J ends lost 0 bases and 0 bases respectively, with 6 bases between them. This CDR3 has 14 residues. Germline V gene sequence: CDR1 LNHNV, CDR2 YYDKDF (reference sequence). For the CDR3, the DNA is TGTGCCACCAGCAGAGACGGCAGCTCCTACGAGCAGTACTTC. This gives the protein CATSRDGSSYEQYF.

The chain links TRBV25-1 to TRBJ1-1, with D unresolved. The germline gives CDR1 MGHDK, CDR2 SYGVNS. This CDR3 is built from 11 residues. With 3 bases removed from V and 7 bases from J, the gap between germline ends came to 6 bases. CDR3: CASSEAGEAFF. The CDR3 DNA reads TGTGCCAGCAGTGAGGCGGGTGAAGCTTTCTTT.

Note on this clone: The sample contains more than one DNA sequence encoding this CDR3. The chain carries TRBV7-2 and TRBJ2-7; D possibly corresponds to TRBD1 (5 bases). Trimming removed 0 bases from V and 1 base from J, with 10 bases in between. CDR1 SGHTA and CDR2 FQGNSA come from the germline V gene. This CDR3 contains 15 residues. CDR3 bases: TGTGCCAGCAGCTTAGCTTGGGGCAAATCCTACGAGCAGTACTTC. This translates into CASSLAWGKSYEQYF.

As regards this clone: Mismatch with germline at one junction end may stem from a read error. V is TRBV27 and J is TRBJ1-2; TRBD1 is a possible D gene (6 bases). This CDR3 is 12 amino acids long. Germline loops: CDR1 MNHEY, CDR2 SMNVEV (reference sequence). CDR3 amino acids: CASSPTGFPYVF. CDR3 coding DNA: TGTGCCAGCAGTCCCACAGGGTTCCCCTATGTTTTC.

In DNA, the CDR3 is TGTGCCAGCTCACTGACAGTAAACGCAGATACGCAGTATTTT. Its translation is CASSLTVNADTQYF. The chain carries TRBV18 and TRBJ2-3; TRBD1 might be the D (5 bases). The V end lost 4 bases, the J end lost 4 bases, and 12 bases lay between the germline ends. This CDR3 has 14 amino acids. Germline V gene lookup returns CDR1 KGHSH and CDR2 LQKENI.